This T cell receptor (beta chain) was recorded in a study of vaccination and CD4 T cells after COVID-19. Study background: The convalescents were made up of six males and four females, two of whom were Hispanic. Cells were stimulated with overlapping spike peptide pools from SARS-CoV-2, HCoV-NL63, HCoV-OC43 and HCoV-229E.

Germline CDR1 and CDR2: SQVTM and ANQGSEA. The V end was cut by 0 bases, the J end by 3 bases, with 6 bases between. The CDR3 is 12 residues long. Described treatment: roughly 11-day PBMC culture with coronavirus spike peptide pools or control peptides (ViraFEST assay). Investigators obtained the unexposed donor's CD4+ T cells before the COVID-19 pandemic (2011-2018). PBMCs were cultured at some 2 million per well with approximately 9.9 IU/ml IL-2 and approximately 9.4 ug/ml peptide pools. This clonotype was seen more than once but under ten times. The antigen is unknown. At the Johns Hopkins FTIC core, DNA taken from cultured CD4+ T cells was sequenced by way of the Oncomine TCR Beta short-read assay. Each CDR3 protein is one row after TCRdb ran MiXCR on the PCR reads. The sample holds about 4,400 distinct CDR3 sequences; around 35% are singletons and the top ten take about 40%.

This sequence joins TRBV29-1 and TRBJ2-7; D remains unclear. The sample consisted of CD4+ T cells from blood, cultured in vitro. The receptor was isolated from a human donor in good health. The CDR3 DNA reads TGCAGCGTTGAAGATCGACGCTACGAGCAGTACTTC. Its protein is CSVEDRRYEQYF.